Listed below are T cell receptor beta chains from one sample, sequenced in a study of T cell changes during pregnancy in multiple sclerosis. Sequencing used immunoSEQ multiplex PCR; TCRdb keeps in-frame clones, though not all of them. This sample has under 75,000 clones; approximately 94% occur once, and the top ten carry around 3%. Sequenced here: CD8+ T cells from peripheral blood mononuclear cells, sampled in the second trimester of pregnancy. The origin of the receptors is a female donor with multiple sclerosis, enrolled in a pregnancy study. Both conserved end residues are part of each CDR3. The D gene is left open where the match is weak. Some rows mark clone size as missing; the rest say once, few, many or name a class of expanded clone.

abundance: .; j_gene: TRBJ2-1; d_gene: .; v_gene: TRBV19; CDR3aa: CASSPGSYNEQFF; CDR3nt: TGTGCCAGTAGCCCAGGATCCTACAATGAGCAGTTCTTC
abundance: .; j_gene: TRBJ2-5; d_gene: .; v_gene: TRBV2; CDR3aa: CASSELARQGSETQYF; CDR3nt: TGTGCCAGCAGTGAGCTAGCTAGGCAGGGGAGTGAGACCCAGTACTTC
abundance: .; j_gene: TRBJ2-1; d_gene: TRBD2; v_gene: TRBV5-1; CDR3aa: CASSPKNFSGLARNEQFF; CDR3nt: TGCGCCAGCAGCCCCAAAAATTTTTCTGGACTAGCCAGGAATGAGCAGTTCTTC
abundance: .; j_gene: TRBJ2-3; d_gene: TRBD2; v_gene: TRBV27; CDR3aa: CASTPGLAGADTQYF; CDR3nt: TGTGCCAGCACTCCTGGACTAGCGGGAGCAGATACGCAGTATTTT
abundance: .; j_gene: TRBJ2-2; d_gene: TRBD2; v_gene: TRBV7-8; CDR3aa: CASSLATGTGGPNTGELFF; CDR3nt: TGTGCCAGCAGCTTAGCCACGGGGACGGGGGGGCCGAACACCGGGGAGCTGTTTTTT
abundance: few; j_gene: TRBJ1-1; d_gene: .; v_gene: TRBV19; CDR3aa: CASSIWQGNTEAFF; CDR3nt: TGTGCCAGTAGTATCTGGCAGGGGAACACTGAAGCTTTCTTT
abundance: .; j_gene: TRBJ2-2; d_gene: TRBD2; v_gene: TRBV27; CDR3aa: CASSLRSGTIGELFF; CDR3nt: TGTGCCAGCAGTTTAAGAAGCGGGACTATCGGGGAGCTGTTTTTT
abundance: .; j_gene: TRBJ2-7; d_gene: .; v_gene: TRBV18; CDR3aa: CASSPRLHRFSSYEQYF; CDR3nt: TGTGCCAGCTCACCACGTCTTCACAGGTTCAGCTCCTACGAGCAGTACTTC
abundance: once; j_gene: TRBJ2-7; d_gene: TRBD1; v_gene: TRBV2; CDR3aa: CASSAGRKTGATYEQYF; CDR3nt: TGTGCCAGCAGTGCGGGCCGTAAAACAGGGGCGACCTACGAGCAGTACTTC
abundance: .; j_gene: TRBJ1-1; d_gene: TRBD1; v_gene: TRBV27; CDR3aa: CASSGTALEAFF; CDR3nt: TGTGCCAGCAGCGGGACAGCTTTAGAAGCTTTCTTT
abundance: .; j_gene: TRBJ2-1; d_gene: TRBD1; v_gene: TRBV4-3; CDR3aa: CASSQDSQGAYNEQFF; CDR3nt: TGCGCCAGCAGCCAAGATTCACAGGGGGCTTACAATGAGCAGTTCTTC
abundance: .; j_gene: TRBJ1-4; d_gene: TRBD1; v_gene: TRBV19; CDR3aa: CASSQGAVEKLFF; CDR3nt: TGTGCCAGTAGCCAGGGGGCTGTTGAAAAACTGTTTTTT
abundance: .; j_gene: TRBJ2-1; d_gene: TRBD2; v_gene: TRBV29-1; CDR3aa: CSAPGLAGAYNEQFF; CDR3nt: TGCAGCGCACCGGGACTAGCGGGAGCCTACAATGAGCAGTTCTTC
abundance: once; j_gene: TRBJ2-1; d_gene: TRBD2; v_gene: TRBV28; CDR3aa: CASSSTSGRYNEQFF; CDR3nt: TGTGCCAGCAGCTCAACTAGCGGGAGATACAATGAGCAGTTCTTC
abundance: .; j_gene: TRBJ2-3; d_gene: .; v_gene: TRBV28; CDR3aa: CASSPRSPDTQYF; CDR3nt: TGTGCCAGCAGTCCCCGTAGTCCAGATACGCAGTATTTT
abundance: once; j_gene: TRBJ2-7; d_gene: TRBD1; v_gene: TRBV19; CDR3aa: CASSPGQGRTYEQYF; CDR3nt: TGTGCCAGTAGTCCGGGACAGGGCCGTACCTACGAGCAGTACTTC
abundance: .; j_gene: TRBJ2-3; d_gene: TRBD1; v_gene: TRBV29-1; CDR3aa: CSVAQQGSTDTQYF; CDR3nt: TGCAGCGTTGCTCAACAGGGGAGCACAGATACGCAGTATTTT
abundance: .; j_gene: TRBJ2-7; d_gene: .; v_gene: TRBV11-2; CDR3aa: CASSLALAYEQYF; CDR3nt: TGTGCCAGCAGCTTGGCCCTCGCCTACGAGCAGTACTTC
abundance: .; j_gene: TRBJ2-2; d_gene: .; v_gene: TRBV15; CDR3aa: CATSSLAWHAGELFF; CDR3nt: TGTGCCACCAGCTCGTTGGCCTGGCACGCCGGGGAGCTGTTTTTT
abundance: .; j_gene: TRBJ2-7; d_gene: .; v_gene: TRBV30; CDR3aa: CAWSGGDLYEQYF; CDR3nt: TGTGCCTGGAGTGGGGGGGACCTCTACGAGCAGTACTTC
abundance: .; j_gene: TRBJ2-7; d_gene: TRBD2; v_gene: TRBV19; CDR3aa: CATAGTSGLEQYF; CDR3nt: TGTGCCACCGCCGGGACTAGCGGACTCGAGCAGTACTTC
abundance: once; j_gene: TRBJ2-7; d_gene: TRBD1; v_gene: TRBV5-1; CDR3aa: CASSAGQGAREQYF; CDR3nt: TGCGCCAGCAGCGCGGGACAGGGGGCCCGAGAGCAGTACTTC
abundance: once; j_gene: TRBJ2-7; d_gene: TRBD2; v_gene: TRBV27; CDR3aa: CASSLGTSGHYEQYF; CDR3nt: TGTGCCAGCAGTTTAGGGACTAGCGGGCACTACGAGCAGTACTTC
abundance: .; j_gene: TRBJ2-7; d_gene: .; v_gene: TRBV6-1; CDR3aa: CASSEDRYYEQYF; CDR3nt: TGTGCCAGCAGTGAAGACAGATACTACGAGCAGTACTTC
abundance: .; j_gene: TRBJ1-2; d_gene: TRBD1; v_gene: TRBV7-9; CDR3aa: CASSPLGTGQSLWIYGYTF; CDR3nt: TGTGCCAGCAGCCCCCTCGGAACGGGACAGTCCTTATGGATCTATGGCTACACCTTC
abundance: .; j_gene: TRBJ2-2; d_gene: TRBD1; v_gene: TRBV7-9; CDR3aa: CASSPLPGQGTGELFF; CDR3nt: TGTGCCAGCAGCCCTCTCCCGGGACAGGGTACCGGGGAGCTGTTTTTT
abundance: .; j_gene: TRBJ1-1; d_gene: TRBD1; v_gene: TRBV2; CDR3aa: CARDGQGFNTEAFF; CDR3nt: TGTGCCAGGGACGGACAGGGCTTCAACACTGAAGCTTTCTTT
abundance: .; j_gene: TRBJ2-7; d_gene: TRBD2; v_gene: TRBV19; CDR3aa: CASSPGTSGTYEQYF; CDR3nt: TGTGCCAGTAGTCCCGGGACTAGCGGAACCTACGAGCAGTACTTC
abundance: .; j_gene: TRBJ2-3; d_gene: TRBD2; v_gene: TRBV9; CDR3aa: CASSVSGRGADTQYF; CDR3nt: TGTGCCAGCAGCGTTAGCGGGAGAGGGGCAGATACGCAGTATTTT
abundance: .; j_gene: TRBJ2-1; d_gene: TRBD2; v_gene: TRBV19; CDR3aa: CASSIAGGPNEQFF; CDR3nt: TGTGCCAGTAGTATAGCGGGAGGGCCCAATGAGCAGTTCTTC
abundance: .; j_gene: TRBJ2-3; d_gene: .; v_gene: TRBV27; CDR3aa: CASSLWPPDTQYF; CDR3nt: TGTGCCAGCAGTTTATGGCCTCCAGATACGCAGTATTTT
abundance: .; j_gene: TRBJ2-7; d_gene: .; v_gene: TRBV19; CDR3aa: CASSISGRWASYEQYF; CDR3nt: TGTGCCAGTAGTATCAGTGGTCGGTGGGCCTCCTACGAGCAGTACTTC
abundance: once; j_gene: TRBJ2-7; d_gene: .; v_gene: TRBV19; CDR3aa: CASSIGQGSNEQYF; CDR3nt: TGTGCCAGTAGTATTGGGCAGGGGAGCAACGAGCAGTACTTC
abundance: .; j_gene: TRBJ2-1; d_gene: .; v_gene: TRBV7-9; CDR3aa: CASSSVSSYNEQFF; CDR3nt: TGTGCCAGCAGCTCCGTTTCCTCCTACAATGAGCAGTTCTTC
abundance: .; j_gene: TRBJ2-7; d_gene: .; v_gene: TRBV7-8; CDR3aa: CASSPPGQGKGLAAPGPYEQYF; CDR3nt: TGTGCCAGCAGCCCCCCGGGACAGGGAAAAGGACTAGCGGCCCCAGGTCCGTACGAGCAGTACTTC
abundance: .; j_gene: TRBJ1-5; d_gene: .; v_gene: TRBV7-9; CDR3aa: CASSLVQGQPQHF; CDR3nt: TGTGCCAGCAGCTTAGTACAGGGCCAGCCCCAGCATTTT
abundance: .; j_gene: TRBJ2-7; d_gene: .; v_gene: TRBV13; CDR3aa: CASSLWGDSYEQYF; CDR3nt: TGTGCCAGCAGCTTGTGGGGGGACTCCTACGAGCAGTACTTC
abundance: .; j_gene: TRBJ1-1; d_gene: .; v_gene: TRBV29-1; CDR3aa: CSVDPGLSMNTEAFF; CDR3nt: TGCAGCGTTGATCCGGGACTCAGCATGAACACTGAAGCTTTCTTT
abundance: .; j_gene: TRBJ1-1; d_gene: TRBD1; v_gene: TRBV30; CDR3aa: CAWSFTSGTGEAEAFF; CDR3nt: TGTGCCTGGAGTTTTACCTCCGGGACAGGGGAGGCTGAAGCTTTCTTT
abundance: .; j_gene: TRBJ2-2; d_gene: .; v_gene: TRBV7-9; CDR3aa: CASSPFFGELFF; CDR3nt: TGTGCCAGCAGCCCGTTTTTCGGGGAGCTGTTTTTT
abundance: .; j_gene: TRBJ1-3; d_gene: TRBD1; v_gene: TRBV9; CDR3aa: CASSGTGTGSGNTIYF; CDR3nt: TGTGCCAGCAGCGGGACCGGGACAGGCTCTGGAAACACCATATATTTT
abundance: .; j_gene: TRBJ2-1; d_gene: TRBD1; v_gene: TRBV4-1; CDR3aa: CASSQAASYRGYTYNEQFF; CDR3nt: TGCGCCAGCAGCCAAGCGGCGTCCTACAGGGGATACACCTACAATGAGCAGTTCTTC
abundance: .; j_gene: TRBJ1-2; d_gene: .; v_gene: TRBV27; CDR3aa: CASSAASGGYTF; CDR3nt: TGTGCCAGCAGTGCGGCAAGCGGCGGCTACACCTTC
abundance: .; j_gene: TRBJ2-7; d_gene: TRBD2; v_gene: TRBV5-1; CDR3aa: CASSPYLLTSGAYEQYF; CDR3nt: TGCGCCAGCAGCCCTTACCTCCTCACTAGCGGGGCCTACGAGCAGTACTTC
abundance: .; j_gene: TRBJ1-2; d_gene: .; v_gene: TRBV14; CDR3aa: CASSQVAANYGYTF; CDR3nt: TGTGCCAGCAGCCAAGTCGCAGCTAACTATGGCTACACCTTC
abundance: .; j_gene: TRBJ2-7; d_gene: .; v_gene: TRBV7-8; CDR3aa: CASSLARSSERPDKPF; CDR3nt: TGTGCCAGCAGCTTGGCCCGGTCTAGCGAACGCCCCGATAAGCCCTTC
abundance: .; j_gene: TRBJ2-7; d_gene: TRBD2; v_gene: TRBV2; CDR3aa: CASSEGSGLAYEQYF; CDR3nt: TGTGCCAGCAGTGAAGGTTCGGGACTAGCCTACGAGCAGTACTTC
abundance: .; j_gene: TRBJ2-7; d_gene: TRBD2; v_gene: TRBV29-1; CDR3aa: CSVEAGLAGVGAEQYF; CDR3nt: TGCAGCGTTGAGGCGGGACTAGCGGGAGTGGGGGCCGAGCAGTACTTC
abundance: .; j_gene: TRBJ2-7; d_gene: TRBD1; v_gene: TRBV9; CDR3aa: CASSVDTGGYEQYF; CDR3nt: TGTGCCAGCAGCGTCGATACAGGGGGCTACGAGCAGTACTTC
abundance: once; j_gene: TRBJ2-5; d_gene: TRBD1; v_gene: TRBV19; CDR3aa: CASSPTGGETQYF; CDR3nt: TGTGCCAGTAGCCCGACAGGGGGAGAGACCCAGTACTTC
abundance: .; j_gene: TRBJ2-2; d_gene: .; v_gene: TRBV15; CDR3aa: CATRRGGYGTGELFF; CDR3nt: TGTGCCACCAGGAGGGGAGGTTATGGCACCGGGGAGCTGTTTTTT
abundance: once; j_gene: TRBJ2-3; d_gene: TRBD2; v_gene: TRBV10-3; CDR3aa: CAIGSGGAVDTQYF; CDR3nt: TGTGCCATTGGGAGCGGGGGGGCCGTAGATACGCAGTATTTT
abundance: .; j_gene: TRBJ2-1; d_gene: TRBD2; v_gene: TRBV5-1; CDR3aa: CASSLGVAGGPKPYNEQFF; CDR3nt: TGCGCCAGCAGCCTCGGGGTAGCGGGAGGACCAAAACCCTACAATGAGCAGTTCTTC
abundance: .; j_gene: TRBJ2-7; d_gene: TRBD1; v_gene: TRBV5-1; CDR3aa: CASSKTGLGVYEQYF; CDR3nt: TGCGCCAGCAGCAAGACAGGGTTGGGCGTCTACGAGCAGTACTTC
abundance: .; j_gene: TRBJ1-1; d_gene: .; v_gene: TRBV30; CDR3aa: CAWSLDTNTEAFF; CDR3nt: TGTGCCTGGAGCCTAGATACGAACACTGAAGCTTTCTTT
abundance: once; j_gene: TRBJ2-7; d_gene: TRBD2; v_gene: TRBV11-2; CDR3aa: CASTHGTLAGSYEQYF; CDR3nt: TGTGCCAGCACCCATGGTACCCTAGCGGGCTCCTACGAGCAGTACTTC
abundance: .; j_gene: TRBJ1-2; d_gene: .; v_gene: TRBV5-6; CDR3aa: CASSLWTAPLYGYTF; CDR3nt: TGTGCCAGCAGCTTGTGGACAGCACCTCTGTATGGCTACACCTTC
abundance: .; j_gene: TRBJ2-7; d_gene: TRBD1; v_gene: TRBV19; CDR3aa: CASSPGTGSYEQYF; CDR3nt: TGTGCCAGTAGTCCCGGGACAGGATCTTACGAGCAGTACTTC
abundance: .; j_gene: TRBJ2-1; d_gene: .; v_gene: TRBV19; CDR3aa: CASTPTAAFNEQFF; CDR3nt: TGTGCCAGTACTCCCACAGCGGCTTTCAATGAGCAGTTCTTC